A single T cell receptor beta chain is shown here with its context. The antigen is undetermined. The sample is drawn from a study of beta chain features in type 1 diabetes. The authors reverse transcribed all of the isolated RNA, so sequencing captured expressed TCRB transcripts. Clones were read by immunoSEQ multiplex PCR, and TCRdb kept only the in-frame ones, dropping some. This sample has roughly 340,000 clones; over 10% occur once, and the top ten carry roughly 0.0097%. Trimming cost V 1 base and J 4 bases, with 10 bases left between them. CDR1 is SEHNR and CDR2 is FQNEAQ in the germline V gene (reference sequence). The length of the CDR3 is 14 residues. Study-wide findings and caveats: Shorter TCRB CDR3s, moderately but significantly so, were found in Type 1 diabetes patients in all four CD4+ subsets.

The receptor was isolated from a woman between 18 and 29 years old with type 1 diabetes. Sequencing was performed on naive CD4+ T cells from blood. The rearrangement links TRBV7-9 to TRBJ1-2; D unresolved. CDR3 nucleotides: TGTGCCAGCAGCTTAGAGGCCCGGAGCTATGGCTACACCTTC. Its protein product is CASSLEARSYGYTF.